Described below is a single TCR beta chain sequence and its context. This sample stems from a study of T cells in Graves' hyperthyroidism and ophthalmopathy. Template material for amplifying TCR beta CDR3 regions consisted of RNA transcripts. An initial round of RT-PCR targeting the TCR CDR3 relied on the HTBI primer set. TCRdb reprocessed the multiplex PCR reads via MiXCR and lists one record per CDR3 protein. The table records hundreds of thousands of distinct CDR3 sequences, over 35% of them present only once. The CDR3 sequence is 15 residues long. With 2 bases clipped from V and 2 bases from J, the junction kept 1 base outside the gene matches.

The specimen was blood. The clonotype was recovered from a man younger than 35 with Graves' hyperthyroidism. The chain joins TRBV12-3 or TRBV12-4 to TRBJ1-3; 9 bases line up with TRBD1. As DNA, the CDR3 is TGTGCCAGCAGTTTACGGACAGGGGCTGGAAACACCATATATTTT. Translating it yields CASSLRTGAGNTIYF.